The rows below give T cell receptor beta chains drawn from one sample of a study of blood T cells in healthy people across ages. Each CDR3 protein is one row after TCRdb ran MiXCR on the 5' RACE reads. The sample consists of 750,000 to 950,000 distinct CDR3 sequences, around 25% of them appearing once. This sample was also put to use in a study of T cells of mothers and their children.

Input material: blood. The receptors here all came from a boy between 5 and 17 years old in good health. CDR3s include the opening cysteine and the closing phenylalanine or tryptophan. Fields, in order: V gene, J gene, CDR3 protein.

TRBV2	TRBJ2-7	CASSEPSSYEQYF
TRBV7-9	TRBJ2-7	CASSSSRDSIYEQYF
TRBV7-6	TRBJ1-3	CASKPVSGNTIYF
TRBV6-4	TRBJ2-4	CASSPPKRGQNIQYF
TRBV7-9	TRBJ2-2	CASRLSGADTGELFF
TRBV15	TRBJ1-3	CATSRDEGGRNTIYF
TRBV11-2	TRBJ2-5	CAAGTNPSAANERYF
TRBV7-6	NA	CASSLVVGGQETQYF
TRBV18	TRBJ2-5	CASSPGSEQYF
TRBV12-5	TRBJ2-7	CASGLPSGPRAYEQYF
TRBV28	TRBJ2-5	CASSFPSLEGLAGGPWYQETQYF
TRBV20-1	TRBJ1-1	CSARWVAEAFF
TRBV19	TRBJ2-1	CASSTLAGVYNEQFF
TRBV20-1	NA	CSASGTGGEETQYF
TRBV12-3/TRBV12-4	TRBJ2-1	CASSFGRSSYKEQFF
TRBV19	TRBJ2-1	CASSTGTDYNEQFF
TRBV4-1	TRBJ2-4	CASSQRIGNIQYF
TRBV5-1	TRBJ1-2	CASSLDGQGDGYTF
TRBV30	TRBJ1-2	CAWSATVDGYTF
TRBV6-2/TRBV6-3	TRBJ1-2	CASWGNKGLYGYTF
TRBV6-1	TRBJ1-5	CASSDIQPQHF
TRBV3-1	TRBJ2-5	CASSQESSGGAETQYF
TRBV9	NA	CASSPHPSGVYEQYF
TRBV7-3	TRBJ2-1	CASSPRANSYNEQFF
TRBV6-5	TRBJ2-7	CASRTGGPLYEQYF
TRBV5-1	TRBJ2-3	CASSPTGGEVTDTQYF
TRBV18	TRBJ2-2	CASSPDRYTGELFF
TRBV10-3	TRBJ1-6	CAISGQGENSPLHF
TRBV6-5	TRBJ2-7	CASSYKGVGEQYF
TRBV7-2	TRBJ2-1	CASSWGSSYNEQFF
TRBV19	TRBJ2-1	CASSRLTPGNEQFF
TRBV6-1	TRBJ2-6	CASCESQWGANVLTF
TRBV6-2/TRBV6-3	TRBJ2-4	CASSRAKNIQYF
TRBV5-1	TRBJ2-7	CASSLASFREQYF
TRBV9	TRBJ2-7	CASSPRLAGGLEQYF
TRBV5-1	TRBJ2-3	CASQRLAGLTDTQYF
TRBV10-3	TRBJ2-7	CAISESGMTYEQYF
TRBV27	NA	CASSLTRGVSYNEQFF
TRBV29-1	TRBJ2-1	CSAKGRGNNEQFF
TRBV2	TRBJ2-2	CASRTEGTGELFF